This TCR beta chain was observed in a study of beta chain features in type 1 diabetes. At the level of the study: Analysis included under 120,000,000 sorted cells drawn from all samples.

The authors obtained over 95% purity in all sorted populations. Reverse transcribing all isolated RNA meant expressed TCRB transcripts were sequenced. Produced via immunoSEQ multiplex PCR; TCRdb's table is partial and in-frame only. In the table there are around 310,000 clones, 13% of which are singletons. This clone was detected only a few times. Its specificity is unknown. Study findings and constraints: All four CD4+ subsets of Type 1 diabetes patients contained TCRB CDR3s that were moderately but significantly shorter. The study left unresolved whether HLA type influences TCRB rearrangement.

Germline V gives CDR1 SGDLS, CDR2 YYNGEE. This CDR3 comprises 15 residues. Unmatched junction bases numbered 6, after V lost 4 bases and J lost 6 bases. Sequenced: naive CD4+ T cells from blood. V is TRBV9 and J is TRBJ2-1, with 11 bases fitting TRBD2. The receptor comes from a woman aged 18-35 years with type 1 diabetes. The CDR3 DNA reads TGTGCCAGCAGCCTCGGACTAGCGGGTTTCAATGAGCAGTTCTTC. Its protein product is CASSLGLAGFNEQFF. Full variable domain (remainder filled in from reference TRBV9 and TRBJ2-1): DSGVTQTPKHLITATGQRVTLRCSPRSGDLSVYWYQQSLDQGLQFLIQYYNGEERAKGNILERFSAQQFPDLHSELNLSSLELGDSALYFCASSLGLAGFNEQFFGPGTRLTVL.